Below are 32 T cell receptor beta chains sequenced from a single sample in a study of T cells in Graves' hyperthyroidism and ophthalmopathy. It was RNA transcripts that yielded the amplified TCR beta CDR3 regions. A set of HTBI primers served as the primers for a first-round RT-PCR of the TCR CDR3. TCRdb reprocessed the multiplex PCR reads via MiXCR and lists one record per CDR3 protein. The sample comprises approximately 620,000 distinct CDR3 sequences, roughly 16% of which are singletons, and about 3.5% rests with the top ten. The sample taken for sequencing was blood. The receptor source for this set is a woman in her 40s with Graves' ophthalmopathy.

This clonotype was seen at least ten times. The chain carries TRBV11-2 and TRBJ2-7; D might be TRBD1 (6 bases). The CDR3 totals 14 residues. Germline CDR1 is SGHAT and CDR2 is FQNNGV. With 2 bases removed from V and 4 bases from J, the gap between germline ends came to 12 bases. This chain's CDR3 is CASSLSQGVYEQYF. The CDR3 coding sequence is TGTGCCAGCAGCTTATCACAGGGAGTGTACGAGCAGTACTTC.

The CDR3 DNA reads TGTGCCATCAAAGGCGAGGAGGGTAAAGAGACCCAGTACTTC. It encodes CAIKGEEGKETQYF. V gene TRBV10-3 combines with J gene TRBJ2-5, with D perhaps matching TRBD2 (6 bases). Germline loops: CDR1 ENHRY, CDR2 SYGVKD. The ends were cut back, 7 bases at V and 3 bases at J, with 15 bases in the middle. The CDR3 spans 14 residues.

The chain couples TRBV7-9 to TRBJ1-3; D uncertain. Trimming took off 5 bases at V and 7 bases at J, with 3 bases between the two ends. This CDR3 comprises 10 residues. Germline CDR1 is SEHNR and CDR2 is FQNEAQ (reference sequence). CDR3: CASSPNTIYF. The DNA for the CDR3 is TGTGCCAGCAGCCCCAACACCATATATTTT.

With respect to this clonotype: Mismatch with germline at one junction end may stem from a read error. CDR3 sequence (DNA): TGTGCCAGCAGGGCAGAGGGGGGTGTCAACAGTGAAGCTTTCTTT. Translation gives CASRAEGGVNSEAFF. The V and J genes are TRBV2 and TRBJ1-1; a possible D gene is TRBD1 (6 bases). In germline, CDR1 is SNHLY, CDR2 FYNNEI. This CDR3 contains 15 residues. The full variable domain, with the rest looked up from reference TRBV2 and TRBJ1-1, is EPEVTQTPSHQVTQMGQEVILRCVPISNHLYFYWYRQILGQKVEFLVSFYNNEISEKSEIFDDQFSVERPDGSNFTLKIRSTKLEDSAMYFCASRAEGGVNSEAFFGQGTRLTVV.

This clonotype has ten or more counts. The chain joins TRBV7-9 to TRBJ2-5; either TRBD1 or TRBD2 may supply D (5 bases each). Trimming shortened V by 5 bases and J by 5 bases, and 15 bases separated the two germline ends. Germline V lookup: CDR1 SEHNR, CDR2 FQNEAQ (reference sequence). The CDR3 has 14 residues. The CDR3 sequence: CASSGARGGETQYF. The CDR3 DNA reads TGTGCCAGCAGCGGGGCCCGGGGCGGTGAGACCCAGTACTTC.

The chain carries TRBV10-1 and TRBJ1-6; TRBD1 matches 9 bases. CDR1 is WNHNN, CDR2 SYGVQD, per germline (reference sequence). V was clipped by 7 bases and J by 5 bases; unmatched bases: 6. CDR3 length: 15 residues. CDR3 in DNA: TGCGCCAGCATGGGCCGGACAGGGGATAATTCACCCCTCCACTTT. Protein: CASMGRTGDNSPLHF.

The chain carries TRBV6-1 and TRBJ2-6; perhaps TRBD2 as D (5 bases). CDR1 is MNHNS, CDR2 SASEGT, per germline. Deletions cut 11 bases from V and 0 bases from J, with 8 bases between. There are 13 residues in the CDR3. The CDR3 is CAGGLSGANVLTF. CDR3 bases: TGTGCCGGCGGACTCTCTGGGGCCAACGTCCTGACTTTC.

This clonotype was picked up many times. This chain connects TRBV20-1 to TRBJ2-3; a weak D match, TRBD2 (7 bases). The CDR3 consists of 14 residues. The V gene's germline CDR1 is DFQATT and CDR2 SNEGSKA (reference sequence). V lost 1 base to trimming and J lost 4 bases, with 12 bases between them. CDR3 sequence (DNA): TGCAGTGCTAGAGGAGGGGGGGGGCCAGATACGCAGTATTTT. Translated: CSARGGGGPDTQYF.

This clonotype has only a few counts. The genes are TRBV7-8 and TRBJ2-2; D remains unclear. The V gene lost 3 bases and the J gene lost 4 bases, with 12 bases spanning the gap. Germline lookup yields CDR1 SGHVS and CDR2 FQNEAQ. The CDR3 runs to 15 residues. CDR3 DNA: TGTGCCAGCAGCTTCCGCCGTTGGAGCACCGGGGAGCTGTTTTTT. Its protein product is CASSFRRWSTGELFF. The full variable domain, with the rest looked up from reference TRBV7-8 and TRBJ2-2, is GAGVSQSPRYKVAKRGQDVALRCDPISGHVSLFWYQQALGQGPEFLTYFQNEAQLDKSGLPSDRFFAERPEGSVSTLKIQRTQQEDSAVYLCASSFRRWSTGELFFGEGSRLTVL.

This clonotype was seen many times. CDR3 bases: TGTGCCAGCAGCCGTGGTGGCCACCTCAATGAGCAGTTCTTC. Amino acids: CASSRGGHLNEQFF. V and J are TRBV4-2 and TRBJ2-1; no reliable D call. The CDR3 spans 14 residues. Germline assignment: CDR1 LGHNA and CDR2 YNFKEQ. Deletions cut 4 bases from V and 6 bases from J, with 13 bases between.

The V gene is TRBV6-2 or TRBV6-3, the J gene TRBJ1-4, with D perhaps matching TRBD1 (5 bases). With 4 bases removed from V and 11 bases from J, the gap between germline ends came to 20 bases. Germline-derived CDR1 and CDR2 are MNHEY and SVGEGT. The CDR3 covers 15 residues. CDR3 loop: CASSSGTDLSGKLFF. CDR3 bases: TGTGCCAGCAGTTCCGGGACGGACCTCTCGGGGAAACTGTTTTTT.

This clonotype came up many times. V usage is TRBV12-3 or TRBV12-4 and J usage is TRBJ2-5; 9 bases align to TRBD1. This CDR3 spans 13 amino acids. V dropped 6 bases and J dropped 12; count of bases not matched to a gene: 11. The CDR3 sequence is CASSWDREGAKYF. Here the CDR3 DNA reads TGTGCCAGCAGCTGGGACAGGGAGGGGGCGAAGTACTTC.

V gene TRBV28 combines with J gene TRBJ2-5; the D gene is possibly TRBD2 (6 bases). V lost 6 bases and J lost 1, with 18 bases in between. From germline, CDR1 is MDHEN and CDR2 SYDVKM. The CDR3 extends over 16 amino acids. The CDR3 nucleotides are TGTGCCAGCAGACATCCTAGCGCCGGAGTCCAAGAGACCCAGTACTTC. This translates into CASRHPSAGVQETQYF.

This clonotype was observed at least ten times. This sequence joins TRBV3-1 and TRBJ1-1, with D possibly being TRBD1 (6 bases). This CDR3 is 14 amino acids long. Per germline, CDR1 LGHDT and CDR2 YNNKEL (reference sequence). The V end lost 4 bases, the J end lost 3 bases, and 12 bases lay between the germline ends. CDR3 sequence: CASSLNRGDTEAFF. CDR3 nucleotides: TGTGCCAGCAGCCTCAATAGGGGGGACACTGAAGCTTTCTTT.

V gene TRBV19 combines with J gene TRBJ2-6; D is uncertain. CDR1 is LNHDA and CDR2 is SQIVND in the germline V gene (reference sequence). The CDR3 contains 14 residues. Trimming left V 3 bases short and J 1 base short, with 4 bases between. The CDR3 is CASSMGSGANVLTF. CDR3 DNA: TGTGCCAGTAGTATGGGATCTGGGGCCAACGTCCTGACTTTC.

This clonotype has a handful of counts. This chain uses TRBV20-1 with TRBJ2-3, with TRBD2 matching 15 bases. The CDR3 sequence is 14 residues long. CDR1 is DFQATT, CDR2 SNEGSKA, per germline (reference sequence). V trimming: 5 bases; J trimming: 4 bases; junction bases outside the gene matches: 1. In DNA form, the CDR3 reads TGCAGTGCTGGACTAGCGGGGGGGCCAGATACGCAGTATTTT. This sequence encodes CSAGLAGGPDTQYF.

This clonotype was counted between two and nine times. CDR3 sequence reads: CASSLYGGPQYF. As DNA, the CDR3 is TGTGCCAGCAGCTTATACGGAGGCCCGCAGTATTTT. The chain has TRBV7-2 and TRBJ2-3, with D tentatively TRBD2 (5 bases). CDR3 length equals 12 residues. V was trimmed by 2 bases and J by 10 bases, leaving 10 bases between them. The germline CDR1 and CDR2 sequences are SGHTA and FQGNSA.

In its sample, this clonotype was seen many times. The rearrangement links TRBV20-1 to TRBJ2-3, with TRBD2 as a possible D gene (6 bases). The CDR3 runs to 15 residues. Germline V lookup: CDR1 DFQATT, CDR2 SNEGSKA (reference sequence). The V gene lost 2 bases and the J gene lost 2 bases, with 14 bases spanning the gap. The CDR3 DNA reads as TGCAGTGCTAGATTAACTAGCTCCCTCACAGATACGCAGTATTTT. Its translation: CSARLTSSLTDTQYF.

This clonotype was observed at least ten times. This chain links TRBV18 with TRBJ2-1, with 8 bases lining up with TRBD2. There are 16 residues in the CDR3. The trim removed 3 bases at V and 4 bases at J, leaving 8 bases unmatched. CDR1 is KGHSH, CDR2 LQKENI, per germline. In DNA form, the CDR3 reads TGTGCCAGCTCACCCCAGAGCGGGAGTGGTTACAATGAGCAGTTCTTC. It yields the protein CASSPQSGSGYNEQFF.

Many counts were recorded for this clonotype. The chain employs TRBV20-1 and TRBJ2-1, with a weak D call TRBD2 (6 bases). Germline CDR1 DFQATT, CDR2 SNEGSKA (reference sequence). Trimming left V 3 bases short and J 3 bases short, with 9 bases between. There are 13 residues in the CDR3. The CDR3 DNA reads as TGCAGTGCTAGCGTTAGCGGCTACAATGAGCAGTTCTTC. It yields the protein CSASVSGYNEQFF.

This clonotype came up many times. The chain uses TRBV7-8 and TRBJ2-7; D is perhaps TRBD1 (6 bases). The CDR3 extends over 14 amino acids. With 4 bases removed from V and 2 bases from J, the gap between germline ends came to 12 bases. Germline V gene sequence: CDR1 SGHVS, CDR2 FQNEAQ. The CDR3 here is CASSSDRSAYEQYF. CDR3 nucleotides: TGTGCCAGCAGCTCCGACAGGTCAGCCTACGAGCAGTACTTC.

The V call is TRBV7-2, the J call TRBJ1-5; TRBD1 might be the D (5 bases). Between the trimmed V and J ends, which lost 1 base and 7 bases, there was a span of 8 bases. The CDR3 runs 13 residues. CDR1 and CDR2 from the germline V gene are SGHTA and FQGNSA. The CDR3 here is CASSLDWGQPQHF. For the CDR3, the DNA is TGTGCCAGCAGCTTAGATTGGGGGCAGCCCCAGCATTTT.

This clonotype appeared a few times. The gene calls are TRBV6-1 and TRBJ1-2; 10 bases map to TRBD1. This CDR3 is built from 14 residues. Trimming took 0 bases from V and 8 from J; bases not matched to a gene: 3. Germline CDR1 MNHNS, CDR2 SASEGT. The CDR3 is CASSEALTGGGYTF. The CDR3 nucleotides are TGTGCCAGCAGTGAAGCTCTGACAGGGGGCGGCTACACCTTC.

This clonotype has only a few counts. J is TRBJ1-5 and V is TRBV6-1, with 11 bases that match TRBD1. V lost 8 bases and J lost 8; bases outside the gene matches: 14. Germline lookup yields CDR1 MNHNS and CDR2 SASEGT. The CDR3 runs to 16 residues. CDR3 region: CASFETGTGGWEPQHF. DNA of the CDR3: TGTGCCAGCTTTGAGACCGGGACAGGGGGGTGGGAGCCCCAGCATTTT.

This clonotype was recorded many times. This chain connects TRBV11-2 to TRBJ2-5; perhaps TRBD2 as D (6 bases). The V gene's germline CDR1 is SGHAT and CDR2 FQNNGV. Deletions cut 3 bases from V and 6 bases from J, with 17 bases between. This CDR3 region has 15 residues. The CDR3 nucleotides read TGTGCCAGCAGCTTCGGTAGCGGTAATACAAAGACCCAGTACTTC. Its translation: CASSFGSGNTKTQYF.

This clonotype was seen more than once but under ten times. The chain couples TRBV19 to TRBJ1-1, with D hard to call. The V end lost 6 bases, the J end lost 3 bases, and 11 bases lay between the germline ends. Germline CDR1 LNHDA, CDR2 SQIVND (reference sequence). This CDR3 comprises 13 residues. In nucleotides, the CDR3 is TGTGCCAGTAGGGTCCTCGGGGACACTGAAGCTTTCTTT. Amino acids: CASRVLGDTEAFF.

This clonotype was recorded a few times. The chain uses TRBV2 and TRBJ2-3; TRBD1 aligns across 9 bases. Germline CDR1 is SNHLY and CDR2 is FYNNEI. The CDR3 has 16 amino acids. Trimming removed 5 bases from V and 4 bases from J; junction bases left unmatched: 10. This chain's CDR3 is CASSLYGTGGSDTQYF. Here the CDR3 DNA reads TGTGCCAGCAGTTTATACGGTACAGGGGGCTCAGATACGCAGTATTTT.

At least ten counts were recorded for this clonotype. V is TRBV2 and J is TRBJ2-1; D might be TRBD2 (6 bases). V was clipped by 6 bases and J by 3 bases, with 12 bases between them. The germline V gene encodes CDR1 SNHLY and CDR2 FYNNEI. This CDR3 has 14 residues. CDR3 coding DNA: TGTGCCAGCAGCCGGGAGCGCAGCTACAATGAGCAGTTCTTC. Protein: CASSRERSYNEQFF.

This clonotype has just a few counts. The genes are TRBV6-1 and TRBJ2-2; 10 positions match TRBD2. Trimming removed 6 bases from V and 13 bases from J; junction bases left unmatched: 14. Germline CDR1 and CDR2: MNHNS and SASEGT. This CDR3 spans 15 amino acids. The CDR3 region is CASRPGVAGGPGLFF. In DNA, the CDR3 is TGTGCCAGCAGGCCTGGGGTAGCGGGGGGCCCAGGGCTGTTTTTT.

This clonotype was recorded many times. V and J are TRBV10-3 and TRBJ2-7; TRBD2 is a possible D gene (6 bases). V lost 9 bases, J lost 2 bases, and 14 bases lay in between. From germline, CDR1 is ENHRY and CDR2 SYGVKD. The CDR3 extends over 13 amino acids. CDR3 residues: CAIQSGLTYEQYF. The CDR3 nucleotides are TGTGCCATTCAGTCGGGACTCACCTACGAGCAGTACTTC.

This clonotype was seen at least ten times. The chain carries TRBV5-1 and TRBJ1-1; D gene unclear. The germline V and J ends were trimmed by 9 bases and 1 base, with 16 bases remaining between them. In germline, CDR1 is SGHRS, CDR2 YFSETQ. This CDR3 has 14 amino acids. The CDR3 reads CATNRGAGNTEAFF. CDR3 in DNA: TGCGCCACCAATCGCGGCGCGGGGAACACTGAAGCTTTCTTT. The complete variable domain, with remaining parts taken from reference TRBV5-1 and TRBJ1-1, reads KAGVTQTPRYLIKTRGQQVTLSCSPISGHRSVSWYQQTPGQGLQFLFEYFSETQRNKGNFPGRFSGRQFSNSRSEMNVSTLELGDSALYLCATNRGAGNTEAFFGQGTRLTVV.

This clonotype was detected many times. The chain has TRBV6-1 and TRBJ2-7; a weak D match, TRBD1 (5 bases). Trimming took off 6 bases at V and 2 bases at J, with 17 bases between the two ends. This CDR3 is built from 15 residues. CDR1 MNHNS and CDR2 SASEGT come from the germline V gene. The CDR3 coding sequence is TGTGCCAGCAGCCAGTCAGGGTCAGAGCCCTACGAGCAGTACTTC. It encodes CASSQSGSEPYEQYF.